Presented here are 24 T cell receptor beta chains from one specimen sequenced in a study of CD8+CD57+ T cells in acquired aplastic anemia. Investigators profiled TCR beta VDJ and CDR3 from genomic DNA template. One entry per CDR3 protein results from TCRdb running MiXCR on the reads. The sample has about 180,000 distinct CDR3 sequences, around 45% seen once. Sequencing was carried out using sorted CD4+, CD8+, or CD8+CD57+ T cells (not recorded which) from PBMCs. The receptors were gathered from a human donor in good health.

There are many counts of this clonotype. The V gene is TRBV25-1, the J gene TRBJ1-6; 11 bases map to TRBD1. Germline assignment: CDR1 MGHDK and CDR2 SYGVNS. This CDR3 spans 14 amino acids. The junction had 1 base not matched to a gene; V was cut back by 2 bases and J by 10 bases. CDR3 bases: TGTGCCAGCAGTGAAGGGACAGGGGGATCACCCCTCCACTTT. The encoded protein is CASSEGTGGSPLHF. Full variable domain (remainder filled in from reference TRBV25-1 and TRBJ1-6): EADIYQTPRYLVIGTGKKITLECSQTMGHDKMYWYQQDPGMELHLIHYSYGVNSTEKGDLSSESTVSRIRTEHFPLTLESARPSHTSQYLCASSEGTGGSPLHFGNGTRLTVT.

This clonotype was counted at least ten times. The chain uses TRBV6-1 and TRBJ2-7; TRBD2 matches at 15 bases. The germline V gene has CDR1 MNHNS and CDR2 SASEGT. The CDR3 contains 15 residues. The V gene end was trimmed by 5 bases and the J gene end by 5 bases; junction bases not matched to a gene: 4. The CDR3 DNA is TGTGCCAGCAGTTTGGGACTAGCGGGAGGTGACGAGCAGTACTTC. It specifies CASSLGLAGGDEQYF.

This clonotype has just a few counts. V is TRBV7-9 and J is TRBJ1-6; D is unclear. The germline V and J ends were trimmed by 4 bases and 9 bases, with 7 bases remaining between them. Germline V lookup: CDR1 SEHNR, CDR2 FQNEAQ (reference sequence). The CDR3 covers 12 residues. The DNA for the CDR3 is TGTGCCAGCAGCTCCGGGAGTTCACCCCTCCACTTT. Translating gives CASSSGSSPLHF.

The chain combines TRBV19 with TRBJ2-5, with 12 positions matching TRBD2. V lost 5 bases to trimming and J lost 2 bases; unmatched junction nucleotides: 6. The CDR3 covers 16 residues. The germline V gene encodes CDR1 LNHDA and CDR2 SQIVND (reference sequence). The CDR3 coding sequence is TGTGCCAGTAGTCCAAAGACTAGCGGGGGACAAGAGACCCAGTACTTC. Residues: CASSPKTSGGQETQYF. The full variable domain, rest sourced from reference TRBV19 and TRBJ2-5, is DGGITQSPKYLFRKEGQNVTLSCEQNLNHDAMYWYRQDPGQGLRLIYYSQIVNDFQKGDIAEGYSVSREKKESFPLTVTSAQKNPTAFYLCASSPKTSGGQETQYFGPGTRLLVL.

The chain combines TRBV24-1 with TRBJ2-3, with D tentatively TRBD1 or TRBD2 (5 bases each). V lost 5 bases and J lost 2, with 16 bases in between. The V gene's germline CDR1 is KGHDR and CDR2 SFDVKD. This CDR3 is built from 16 residues. CDR3 DNA: TGTGCCACCAGTGTCCCACGGGACCGAACCACAGATACGCAGTATTTT. This translates into CATSVPRDRTTDTQYF.

This clonotype has more than one count but fewer than ten. The genes are TRBV24-1 and TRBJ1-5; D perhaps matches TRBD1 (6 bases). V was pared by 5 bases and J by 0 bases, with 10 bases between. This CDR3 region has 15 residues. The germline CDR1 and CDR2 sequences are KGHDR and SFDVKD. The CDR3 region is CATSAGQNSNQPQHF. The CDR3 DNA reads as TGTGCCACCAGTGCAGGACAGAATAGCAATCAGCCCCAGCATTTT.

Concerning this clonotype itself: A read error may be the cause here, since a much bigger clone is one base away. The CDR3 does not end in the conserved phenylalanine or tryptophan, so this is likely a read error. In DNA form, the CDR3 reads TGTGCCAGCAGTTTGGACAGGGATGGACAGCCCCAGCATCTT. Protein: CASSLDRDGQPQHL. This chain connects TRBV12-3 or TRBV12-4 to TRBJ1-5, with 8 bases identical to TRBD1. The CDR3 spans 14 residues. Germline trimming cut 3 bases from V and 7 bases from J; bases unmatched to any gene: 5.

The chain employs TRBV29-1 and TRBJ1-5, with D unresolved. The ends were cut back, 5 bases at V and 7 bases at J, with 6 bases in the middle. CDR1 and CDR2 from the germline V gene are SQVTM and ANQGSEA. This CDR3 comprises 10 residues. The CDR3 nucleotides are TGCAGCGTTTTACGGCAGCCCCAGCATTTT. Translating gives CSVLRQPQHF. Filled out from reference TRBV29-1 and TRBJ1-5, the complete variable domain reads SAVISQKPSRDICQRGTSLTIQCQVDSQVTMMFWYRQQPGQSLTLIATANQGSEATYESGFVIDKFPISRPNLTFSTLTVSNMSPEDSSIYLCSVLRQPQHFGDGTRLSIL.

This chain joins TRBV20-1 and TRBJ1-6, with TRBD1 identical over 9 bases. The germline gives CDR1 DFQATT, CDR2 SNEGSKA (reference sequence). J lost 9 bases, V lost 0 bases, and 9 bases had no gene match. The CDR3 runs 16 residues. CDR3 sequence (DNA): TGCAGTGCTAGAGATCTTAGAGGGACAGGGTTTTCACCCCTCCACTTT. It translates to CSARDLRGTGFSPLHF.

This clonotype was seen ten or more times. This chain uses TRBV12-3 or TRBV12-4 with TRBJ2-1; D is unclear. V was pared by 2 bases and J by 7 bases, with 12 bases between. The CDR3 runs 14 residues. The CDR3 sequence is CASSLYPSRNEQFF. CDR3 DNA: TGTGCCAGCAGTTTATACCCCAGCAGGAATGAGCAGTTCTTC.

The V gene is TRBV29-1, the J gene TRBJ1-2, with 10 bases aligning to TRBD1. J lost 5 bases, V lost 5 bases, and 17 bases had no gene match. CDR3 length equals 17 residues. Germline V gives CDR1 SQVTM, CDR2 ANQGSEA. The CDR3 reads CSVPQRRGTGVDYGYTF. The CDR3 DNA sequence: TGCAGCGTTCCCCAAAGGCGTGGGACAGGGGTAGATTATGGCTACACCTTC.

The chain links TRBV10-3 to TRBJ2-3; D is undetermined. V lost 2 bases to trimming and J lost 3 bases, with 6 bases between them. The CDR3 covers 13 residues. Germline V gives CDR1 ENHRY, CDR2 SYGVKD. This chain's CDR3 is CAISEALTDTQYF. The CDR3 DNA follows: TGTGCCATCAGTGAGGCCCTAACAGATACGCAGTATTTT.

J is TRBJ2-7 and V is TRBV7-9; perhaps TRBD1 as D (6 bases). With 5 bases removed from V and 3 bases from J, the gap between germline ends came to 11 bases. Germline CDR1 SEHNR, CDR2 FQNEAQ (reference sequence). The length of the CDR3 is 13 residues. The CDR3, as DNA: TGTGCCAGCAGCCCACAACAGGGCTACGAGCAGTACTTC. Its translation: CASSPQQGYEQYF.

V usage is TRBV20-1 and J usage is TRBJ2-7; the D is unclear. CDR1 and CDR2 from the germline V gene are DFQATT and SNEGSKA (reference sequence). V shed 5 bases and J shed 1 base, with 6 bases lying between them. This CDR3 region has 11 residues. CDR3 sequence: CSAAPSYEQYF. Written as DNA, the CDR3 is TGCAGTGCTGCACCTTCCTACGAGCAGTACTTC.

This clonotype showed up many times. The chain links TRBV20-1 to TRBJ2-5; 7 bases are a match to TRBD2. From germline, CDR1 is DFQATT and CDR2 SNEGSKA (reference sequence). V lost 0 bases, J lost 5 bases, and 12 bases stayed unmatched. The CDR3 runs 16 residues. The CDR3 is CSARDGSPGGAETQYF. CDR3 in DNA: TGCAGTGCTAGAGATGGTTCGCCGGGAGGAGCTGAGACCCAGTACTTC.

J is TRBJ1-3 and V is TRBV7-9; unclear D gene. Trimming removed 5 bases from V and 2 bases from J, with 4 bases in between. Germline V gene lookup returns CDR1 SEHNR and CDR2 FQNEAQ (reference sequence). The CDR3 length is 12 residues. In DNA form, the CDR3 reads TGTGCCAGCAGCCCACCTGGAAACACCATATATTTT. Its translation is CASSPPGNTIYF.

In its sample, this clonotype was seen many times. Compared with germline, one end of the junction differs, possibly owing to a read error. The rearrangement joins TRBV5-1 to TRBJ2-5, with D tentatively TRBD1 (5 bases). The length of the CDR3 is 14 residues. Germline V gives CDR1 SGHRS, CDR2 YFSETQ. The CDR3, as DNA: TGTGCCAGCAGTTTGGAAAGGGGCCAAGAGACCCAGTACTTC. It codes for CASSLERGQETQYF.

At least ten counts were recorded for this clonotype. The chain employs TRBV7-3 and TRBJ1-6; D remains ambiguous. The germline V and J ends were trimmed by 3 bases and 9 bases, with 15 bases remaining between them. This CDR3 contains 15 residues. The germline gives CDR1 SGHTA, CDR2 FQGTGA. The CDR3 is CASSLNKLGVSPLHF. CDR3 coding DNA: TGTGCCAGCAGCTTGAACAAATTAGGAGTTTCACCCCTCCACTTT.

As for this clonotype: This sequence may be a read error, since a much larger clone differs from it by one base. V gene TRBV7-3 combines with J gene TRBJ2-3, with 12 positions matching TRBD2. There are 16 residues in the CDR3. With 5 bases clipped from V and 4 bases from J, the junction kept 7 bases outside the gene matches. Germline V gene sequence: CDR1 SGHTA, CDR2 FQGTGA. The CDR3 sequence: CASSPGLAGSADTQYF. The CDR3 DNA reads as TGTGCCAGCAGCCCCGGACTAGCGGGGAGCGCAGATACGCAGTATTTT.

The rearrangement links TRBV2 to TRBJ1-2; 7 positions match TRBD1. This CDR3 is 14 amino acids long. CDR1 and CDR2 from the germline V gene are SNHLY and FYNNEI. Trimming took 9 bases from V and 3 from J; bases not matched to a gene: 10. The chain's CDR3 is CASDMTGTDYGYTF. The CDR3 DNA reads as TGTGCCAGTGATATGACCGGGACAGACTATGGCTACACCTTC.

V is TRBV27 and J is TRBJ2-7; 7 bases fit TRBD2. The CDR3 runs to 14 residues. V lost 3 bases to trimming and J lost 2 bases; unmatched junction nucleotides: 4. From germline, CDR1 is MNHEY and CDR2 SMNVEV (reference sequence). Here the CDR3 DNA reads TGTGCCAGCAGTTTGGGCGGGGGTACCTACGAGCAGTACTTC. This codes for CASSLGGGTYEQYF.

This clonotype was seen ten or more times. This chain links TRBV20-1 with TRBJ1-5; 8 bases are a match to TRBD1. The CDR3 sequence is 16 residues long. The junction had 10 bases not matched to a gene; V was cut back by 0 bases and J by 6 bases. Germline V lookup: CDR1 DFQATT, CDR2 SNEGSKA (reference sequence). The CDR3 reads CSARELDRAWGQPQHF. In DNA, the CDR3 is TGCAGTGCTAGAGAATTGGACAGGGCATGGGGTCAGCCCCAGCATTTT.

The rearrangement joins TRBV6-1 to TRBJ2-2, with 10 nucleotides matching TRBD2. With V trimmed by 6 bases and J by 6 bases, 4 bases remained unmatched. Germline lookup yields CDR1 MNHNS and CDR2 SASEGT. This CDR3 is built from 14 residues. The CDR3 loop reads CASRKAGGPGELFF. The DNA for the CDR3 is TGTGCCAGCAGAAAAGCGGGAGGGCCCGGGGAGCTGTTTTTT.

Many counts were recorded for this clonotype. This chain links TRBV4-1 with TRBJ1-2, with a tentative D call TRBD1 (6 bases). Germline CDR1 is MGHRA and CDR2 is YSYEKL. Trimming shortened V by 0 bases and J by 4 bases, and 18 bases separated the two germline ends. The length of the CDR3 is 17 residues. The CDR3 sequence: CASSQDPLPGVGYGYTF. The CDR3, as DNA: TGCGCCAGCAGCCAAGATCCACTCCCAGGGGTGGGCTATGGCTACACCTTC.